This is a list of T cell receptor beta chains from one sample in a study of cytomegalovirus exposure and HLA in healthy donors. Libraries were prepared by immunoSEQ multiplex PCR; TCRdb keeps only in-frame clonotypes and omits some of them. The profile covers more than 110,000 clones, with 94% appearing a single time and about 1.7% taken by the ten largest. The sequencing input was PBMCs. Receptors originate from a man aged 18 to 29 in good health and CMV-seropositive. Each CDR3 is given with its conserved first and last residue.

v_call	j_call	cdr3_aa
TRBV9	TRBJ2-2	CASSGTSGRGTGELFF
TRBV10-3	TRBJ2-4	CAISESSAGSKNIQYF
TRBV6-1	TRBJ2-5	CASSEILAFVETQYF
TRBV13	TRBJ1-2	CASSEHRGGPNYGYTF
TRBV18	TRBJ1-1	CASSPLGTGGFEAFF
TRBV5-1	TRBJ2-2	CACRTSSGELFF
TRBV30	TRBJ2-1	CAWSVSDNEQFF
TRBV7-9	TRBJ1-4	CASSLTGVTNEKLFF
TRBV5-1	TRBJ1-6	CASSGSTGGNSPLHF
TRBV27	TRBJ2-2	CASSFGRGLPGELFF
TRBV5-5	TRBJ2-7	CASSKVLRGEQYF
TRBV13	TRBJ2-1	CASSLVLAGDGLDEQFF
TRBV28	TRBJ2-3	CATLLAAPDTQYF
TRBV6-1	TRBJ1-2	CASSVDRLYGYTF
TRBV18	TRBJ2-7	CASSRTSGPYEQYF
TRBV6-1	TRBJ1-5	CASSAGDTPNQPQHF
TRBV19	TRBJ2-3	CASRAGESGADTQYF
TRBV5-4	TRBJ1-2	CASSPRGAINYGYTF
TRBV25-1	TRBJ2-1	CASSRREGGGYNEQFF
TRBV14	TRBJ1-1	CASSRYKNTEAFF
TRBV5-6	TRBJ1-1	CASSSETGRNTEAFF
TRBV28	TRBJ1-5	CASSLIRDRGNQPQHF
TRBV2	TRBJ1-2	CASSTGTGGRYYGYTF
TRBV18	TRBJ2-7	CASSPRGLQESYEQYF
TRBV18	TRBJ2-1	CASSPLTSGLTGNEQFF
TRBV2	TRBJ2-1	CASSEARVGEQFF
TRBV6-1	TRBJ2-4	CASRASKNIQYF
TRBV5-4	TRBJ2-7	CASSLEGLADFRYF
TRBV5-1	TRBJ2-5	CASSFSGGTETQYF
TRBV6-1	TRBJ1-1	CASSEGGENTEAFF
TRBV7-9	TRBJ1-2	CASSPGAPTGRRHYGYTF
TRBV7-8	TRBJ2-1	CASSHLAGGPSGYNEQFF
TRBV11-2	TRBJ1-5	CASSLGQGWEPQHF
TRBV2	TRBJ2-2	CASTPPAGAADTGELFF
TRBV28	TRBJ2-5	CASSLGDSPLETQYF
TRBV28	TRBJ1-2	CASKKQGAVTYGYTF
TRBV5-1	TRBJ1-3	CASSLAGIGFGNTIYF
TRBV29-1	TRBJ2-1	CSVGASFHEQFF
TRBV2	TRBJ2-5	CASSVDGRETQYF
TRBV29-1	TRBJ2-4	CSVQSGTGKNIQYF
TRBV7-9	TRBJ1-1	CASSTGTRGSVFTEAFF
TRBV13	TRBJ2-1	CASSSTSYNEQFF
TRBV12-5	TRBJ2-5	CATTSGTQYF
TRBV5-6	TRBJ1-4	CASSLIGQTEKLFF
TRBV28	TRBJ2-2	CASSFPRTGNTGELFF
TRBV5-4	TRBJ2-3	CASSGTMTDTQYF
TRBV28	TRBJ2-2	CASRLGSGRGTGELFF
TRBV13	TRBJ2-7	CASSLGLTGGSYEQYF
TRBV25-1	TRBJ2-3	CASSEYLGAGADTQYF
TRBV2	TRBJ1-6	CASSPGSYNSPLHF
TRBV6-5	TRBJ2-2	CASRRGNTGELFF
TRBV7-8	TRBJ2-1	CASAGNEQFF
TRBV5-3	TRBJ2-7	CARSLVRLAGGEGPLYEQYF
TRBV5-1	TRBJ2-1	CASSPRAGTGGYNEQFF
TRBV6-6	TRBJ1-5	CASSYGGVGQPQHF